This T cell receptor beta chain stems from a study of cytomegalovirus exposure and HLA in healthy donors. The CDR3 consists of 16 residues. V lost 2 bases, J lost 3 bases, and 6 bases stayed unmatched. Germline CDR1 and CDR2: MGHRA and YSYEKL. This clone was observed a few times. Its target is not known. Regarding the study as a whole: Upon later analysis, HLA-associated TCR beta chains proved more clonally expanded than other, equally common chains. Within an earlier analysis, most TCR beta V segments proved productive either about 87% or about 30% of the time. In a later analysis, about 17,000 TCR beta sequences were associated with HLA alleles at 0.05 false discovery rate. Reports state that TCR beta sequences accurately predicted most subjects' HLA-A and HLA-B alleles.

The PCR made use of 60 Vbeta and 13 Jbeta primers. Generated by immunoSEQ multiplex PCR, the TCRdb table keeps only in-frame clones and is missing some. Of 150,000 to 200,000 clones in the sample, 77% were seen once. Sequences were obtained from PBMCs. This receptor was obtained from a woman between 25 and 40 years old in good health and CMV-seronegative. J is TRBJ2-1 and V is TRBV4-1; 8 nucleotides align to TRBD1. The CDR3 reads CASSQPGTGHYNEQFF. In DNA, the CDR3 is TGCGCCAGCAGCCAACCCGGGACAGGTCACTACAATGAGCAGTTCTTC.